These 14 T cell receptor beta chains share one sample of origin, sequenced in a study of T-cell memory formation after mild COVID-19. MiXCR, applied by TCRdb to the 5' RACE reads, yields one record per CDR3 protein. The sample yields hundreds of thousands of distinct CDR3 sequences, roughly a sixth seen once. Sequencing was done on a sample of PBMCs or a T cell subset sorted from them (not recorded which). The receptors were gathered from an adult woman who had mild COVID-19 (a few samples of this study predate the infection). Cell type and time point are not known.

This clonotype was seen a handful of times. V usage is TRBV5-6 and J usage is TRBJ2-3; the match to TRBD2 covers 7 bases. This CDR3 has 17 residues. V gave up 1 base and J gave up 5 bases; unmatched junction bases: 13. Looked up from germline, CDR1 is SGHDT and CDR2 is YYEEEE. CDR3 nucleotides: TGTGCCAGCAGCTTGTTCGTGGGAGGGAGTGTCGTAGATACGCAGTATTTT. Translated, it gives CASSLFVGGSVVDTQYF.

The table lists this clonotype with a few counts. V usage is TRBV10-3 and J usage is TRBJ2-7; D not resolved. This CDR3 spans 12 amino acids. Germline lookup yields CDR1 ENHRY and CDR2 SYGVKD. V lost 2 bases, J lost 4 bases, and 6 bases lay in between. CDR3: CAISERDYEQYF. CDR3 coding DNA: TGTGCCATCAGTGAGAGAGATTACGAGCAGTACTTC.

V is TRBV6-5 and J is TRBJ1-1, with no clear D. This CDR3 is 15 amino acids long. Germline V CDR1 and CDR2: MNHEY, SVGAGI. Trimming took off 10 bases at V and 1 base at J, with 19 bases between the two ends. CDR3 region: CATAVLATSNTEAFF. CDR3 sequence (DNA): TGTGCCACCGCAGTCCTGGCCACCTCGAACACTGAAGCTTTCTTT.

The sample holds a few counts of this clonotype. The CDR3 loop is CASSARQNTGNTIYF. Written as DNA, the CDR3 is TGTGCCAGCAGTGCAAGACAGAATACTGGAAACACCATATATTTT. The V call is TRBV2, the J call TRBJ1-3, with D perhaps matching TRBD1 (5 bases). CDR3 size: 15 residues. Trimming took 4 bases from V and 2 from J, leaving 12 bases between them. Germline values: CDR1 SNHLY, CDR2 FYNNEI.

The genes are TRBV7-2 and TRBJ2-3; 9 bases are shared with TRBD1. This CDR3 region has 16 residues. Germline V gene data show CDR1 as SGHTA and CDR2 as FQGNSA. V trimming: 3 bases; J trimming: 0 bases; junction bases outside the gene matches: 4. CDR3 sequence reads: CASSFWDRASTDTQYF. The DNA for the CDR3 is TGTGCCAGCAGCTTTTGGGACAGGGCTAGCACAGATACGCAGTATTTT.

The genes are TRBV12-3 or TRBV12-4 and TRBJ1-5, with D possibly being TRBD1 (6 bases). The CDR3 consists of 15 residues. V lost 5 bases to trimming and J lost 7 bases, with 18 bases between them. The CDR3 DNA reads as TGTGCCAGCAGTGCCGATACAGGGACAAGGCAGCCCCAGCATTTT. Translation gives CASSADTGTRQPQHF.

CDR3 in amino acids: CASSQGQGSGYEQYF. The CDR3 DNA reads as TGCGCCAGCAGCCAAGGACAGGGAAGTGGCTACGAGCAGTACTTC. V and J are TRBV4-1 and TRBJ2-7, with 7 bases aligning to TRBD1. With V trimmed by 1 base and J by 3 bases, 6 bases remained unmatched. The CDR3 consists of 15 residues. In germline, CDR1 is MGHRA, CDR2 YSYEKL.

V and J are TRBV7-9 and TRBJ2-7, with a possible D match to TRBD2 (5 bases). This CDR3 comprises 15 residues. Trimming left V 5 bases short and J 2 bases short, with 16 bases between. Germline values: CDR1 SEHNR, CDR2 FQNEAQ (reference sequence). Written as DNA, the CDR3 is TGTGCCAGCAGCCCTACACGGGGAAACCCCTACGAGCAGTACTTC. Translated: CASSPTRGNPYEQYF.

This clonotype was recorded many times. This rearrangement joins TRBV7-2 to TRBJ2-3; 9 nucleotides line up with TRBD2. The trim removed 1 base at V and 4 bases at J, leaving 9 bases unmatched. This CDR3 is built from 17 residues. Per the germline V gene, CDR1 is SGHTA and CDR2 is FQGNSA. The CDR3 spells CASSLGGLAGISDTQYF. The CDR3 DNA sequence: TGTGCCAGCAGCTTAGGAGGGCTAGCGGGGATATCAGATACGCAGTATTTT.

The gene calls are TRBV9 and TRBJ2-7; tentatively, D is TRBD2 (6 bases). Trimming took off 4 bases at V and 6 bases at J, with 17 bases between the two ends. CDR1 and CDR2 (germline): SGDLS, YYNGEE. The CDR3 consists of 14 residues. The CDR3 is CASSPEGGIREQYF. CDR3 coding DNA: TGTGCCAGCAGCCCCGAGGGAGGAATCCGCGAGCAGTACTTC. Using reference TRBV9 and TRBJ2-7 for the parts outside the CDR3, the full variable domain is DSGVTQTPKHLITATGQRVTLRCSPRSGDLSVYWYQQSLDQGLQFLIQYYNGEERAKGNILERFSAQQFPDLHSELNLSSLELGDSALYFCASSPEGGIREQYFGPGTRLTVT.

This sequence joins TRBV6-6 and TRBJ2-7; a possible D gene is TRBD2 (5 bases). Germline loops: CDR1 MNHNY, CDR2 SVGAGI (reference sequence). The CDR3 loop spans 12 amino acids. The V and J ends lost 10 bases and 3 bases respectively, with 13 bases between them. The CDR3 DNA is TGTGCCACCTTCGCGGGCCTCTACGAGCAGTACTTC. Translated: CATFAGLYEQYF.

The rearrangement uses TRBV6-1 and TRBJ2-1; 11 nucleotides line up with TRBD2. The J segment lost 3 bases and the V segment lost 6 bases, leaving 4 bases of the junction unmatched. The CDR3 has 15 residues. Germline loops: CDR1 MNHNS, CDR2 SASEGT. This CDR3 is CASSLLAGDYNEQFF. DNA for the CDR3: TGTGCCAGCAGCTTACTAGCGGGGGACTACAATGAGCAGTTCTTC.

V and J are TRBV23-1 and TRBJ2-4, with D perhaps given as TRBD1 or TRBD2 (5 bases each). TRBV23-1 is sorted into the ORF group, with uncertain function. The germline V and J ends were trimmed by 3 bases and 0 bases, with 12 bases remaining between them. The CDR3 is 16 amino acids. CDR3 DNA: TGCGCCAGCAGTCAGCCGGGACCGCTAGCCAAAAACATTCAGTACTTC. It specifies CASSQPGPLAKNIQYF.

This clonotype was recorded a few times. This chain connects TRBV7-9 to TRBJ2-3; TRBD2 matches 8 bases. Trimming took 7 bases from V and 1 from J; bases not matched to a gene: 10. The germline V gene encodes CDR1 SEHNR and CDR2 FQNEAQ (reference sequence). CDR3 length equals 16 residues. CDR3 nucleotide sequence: TGTGCCAGCACCACCTCACCGGGGGGGGGCACAGATACGCAGTATTTT. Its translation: CASTTSPGGGTDTQYF.